This T cell receptor (beta chain) was recorded in a study of blood T cell repertoires in COVID-19 (dated by TCRdb to 2020 to 2022). Study-level background: Collaborator samples came from the United States, Italy and Spain and covered acute and convalescent phases of COVID-19. The prospective study material was composed of cDNA or gDNA derived from T cells, B-cell-depleted T cells, or PBMCs. Deeply sampled blood TCRbeta repertoires from subjects exposed to, actively infected with, or recovered from COVID-19 were included in the dataset. The repertoires were released in a freely available public database intended as a resource for research on the immune response to SARS-CoV-2. Samples came from the ongoing ImmuneRACE study (first 160 participants) plus 1,254 subjects from 6 global collaborators. Nearly every sample came with metadata listing a de-identified subject ID, COVID-19 status, age in years and sex. Where HLA class I and class II types were available, the types were taken from metadata supplied by the sample provider, not from assay-based typing.

Notes on this clone: This receptor's antigen is unknown. Base qualities are not provided; no much larger clone lies one nucleotide away.

Points the paper makes about the study in general: The amount of clinical and demographic metadata varied by source and participant and was provided uncurated.

The immunoSEQ Assay, a bias-controlled multiplex PCR, was used to amplify TCRbeta CDR3 regions from genomic DNA. The source study handled its data this way. The number of nucleated cells in each sample was estimated from the amplification of reference gene primers within the assay. To quantify the absolute abundance of each unique TCRbeta CDR3 rearrangement, sequence reads were collapsed and filtered. For each sample, productive Simpson clonality was calculated as the square root of Simpson's diversity index across productive rearrangements. The immuneACCESS repertoire file appears here via TCRdb, limited to in-frame rearrangements. These files lack a portion of the clones; in checked studies, under half of the deficit traces to unresolved V genes, and the cause of the others is not known. Clone size and V and J calls were adopted from that table, with D and trimming inferred from the DNA. The sample yields over 120,000 clones; roughly 89% were counted once. More than 3.5% of the sample is taken by the ten largest.

Enrolling through a virtual design, the prospective study's participants ranged in age from roughly 18 to 89 years and lived across around 25 United States geographic areas. In the prospective study, participants were assigned to cohorts based on the clinical history participants reported in a screening survey and a study questionnaire. ImmuneRACE Cohort 3 recovered participants were defined by two consecutive negative NP/OP PCR tests, healthcare professional clearance, or symptom resolution. Each participant in the prospective study had whole blood, serum and a nasopharyngeal or oropharyngeal swab collected by mobile phlebotomists. Participants in the prospective study had the option to provide additional blood draws and questionnaires over an approximately 2-month period. Prospective study blood samples were shipped either frozen or at room temperature before DNA extraction. The CDR3 spans 13 residues, from the cysteine through the phenylalanine. Only CDR3 DNA is held: 39 bases, read in frame from base 1. CDR1 is given as KGHDR and CDR2 as SFDVKD, both from the germline V gene. A distance of 6 bases separates the germline ends of V and J, which lose 4 bases and 3 bases respectively.

Sequenced material: PBMCs or T cells enriched from blood (not recorded which). The clonotype was recovered from a man aged 50-60 years who had recovered from COVID-19. The receptor chain draws on TRBV24-1 and TRBJ2-1, with the D gene not clear enough to name. The CDR3 is CATSDQFYNEQFF. At the DNA level, the sequence is TGTGCCACCAGTGACCAATTCTACAATGAGCAGTTCTTC.